This TCR beta chain was captured by sequencing in a study of blood T cells in healthy people across ages. Primed by a sample-barcoded 5' primer and a J-beta primer mix, a second PCR proceeded for 7 to 11 cycles. CDR3-containing paired-end reads numbering at least 2.5 million came from each sample. TCRdb ran MiXCR on the 5' RACE reads and lists one entry per CDR3 protein. The table shows some 780,000 distinct CDR3 sequences, with around three fifths occurring only once. Germline CDR1 and CDR2: LGHNA and YSLEER. This CDR3 spans 15 amino acids. The sequenced sample consisted of blood. This TCR came from a man aged 40-49 years in good health. The chain combines TRBV4-3 with TRBJ2-5; D might be TRBD1 (6 bases). TRBJ2-7 matches the DNA end more closely, so the J call is doubtful. This chain's CDR3 is CASSRDGQNLYEQYF. As DNA, the CDR3 is TGCGCCAGCAGCCGTGACGGACAGAATCTGTACGAGCAGTACTTC.